The clone carrying this T cell receptor beta chain was counted only a few times. The antigen remains unidentified. Germline CDR1 is MNHEY and CDR2 is SVGAGI. V was clipped by 10 bases and J by 4 bases, with 19 bases between them. There are 15 residues in the CDR3. The data were taken from a study of cytotoxic CD8 clonotypes in ibrutinib-treated CLL. Study-wide results and caveats: Patients with sustained remission and those progressing were sampled at differing times. Few clonotypes were public, and these shrank or held steady under treatment.

Genomic DNA in an amount of around 2 micrograms was extracted from cryopreserved PBMCs and used for the preparation of TCR beta libraries. This table comes from immunoSEQ multiplex PCR, and its TCRdb copy is limited to in-frame clones, with some not included. The sample holds approximately 74,000 clones, around 84% seen once. This clonotype originated in a human donor with chronic lymphocytic leukemia. The chain links TRBV6-5 to TRBJ1-4; weak D call: TRBD1 (6 bases). The sample here was PBMCs, taken at disease progression, from a patient treated with ibrutinib. Written as DNA, the CDR3 is TGTGCCACCCTGGACAGTTCCCTCGGTAATGAAAAACTGTTTTTT. As protein: CATLDSSLGNEKLFF.